This T cell receptor (beta chain) was sequenced during a study of blood T cell repertoires in COVID-19. Study-level information: COVID-19 samples collected from the United States, Italy and Spain covered acute and convalescent phases. T cells, B-cell-depleted T cells, or PBMCs supplied cDNA or gDNA.

Measured with immunoSEQ multiplex PCR; TCRdb has only the in-frame clones, and not every one. The table shows over 130,000 clones, with roughly 79% occurring only once. This CDR3 has 15 residues. Germline values: CDR1 SGHAT, CDR2 FQDESV (reference sequence). The V and J ends lost 1 base and 2 bases, in that order; junction bases with no gene match: 3. The study drew participants aged about 18 to 95 years from 20 to 30 US areas. Two negative PCRs, clearance, or symptom resolution had been documented for recovered Cohort 3 donors. This chain joins TRBV11-1 and TRBJ2-7, with 9 bases that match TRBD1. The sequenced sample consisted of PBMCs or T cells enriched from blood (not recorded which). This sequence was found in a woman in her 50s who had recovered from COVID-19. The CDR3 reads CASSLVGQGAYEQYF. The DNA for the CDR3 is TGTGCCAGCAGCTTAGTGGGACAGGGTGCCTACGAGCAGTACTTC.